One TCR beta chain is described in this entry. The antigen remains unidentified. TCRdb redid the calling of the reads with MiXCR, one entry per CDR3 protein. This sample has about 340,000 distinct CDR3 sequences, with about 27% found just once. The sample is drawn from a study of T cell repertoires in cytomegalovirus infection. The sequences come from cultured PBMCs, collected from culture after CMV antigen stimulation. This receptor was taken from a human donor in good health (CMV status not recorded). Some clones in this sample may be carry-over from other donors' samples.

The CDR3 protein is CASSLDRESLYTEAFF. The DNA of the CDR3 is TGTGCCAGCAGCCTGGACAGGGAAAGTCTTTACACTGAAGCTTTCTTT. V and J are TRBV5-4 and TRBJ1-1; 8 positions agree with TRBD1. Germline V CDR1 and CDR2: SGHNT, YYREEE (reference sequence). The V and J ends lost 4 bases and 3 bases, in that order; junction bases with no gene match: 11. The length of the CDR3 is 16 residues. Full variable domain (rest looked up from reference TRBV5-4 and TRBJ1-1): ETGVTQSPTHLIKTRGQQVTLRCSSQSGHNTVSWYQQALGQGPQFIFQYYREEENGRGNFPPRFSGLQFPNYSSELNVNALELDDSALYLCASSLDRESLYTEAFFGQGTRLTVV.